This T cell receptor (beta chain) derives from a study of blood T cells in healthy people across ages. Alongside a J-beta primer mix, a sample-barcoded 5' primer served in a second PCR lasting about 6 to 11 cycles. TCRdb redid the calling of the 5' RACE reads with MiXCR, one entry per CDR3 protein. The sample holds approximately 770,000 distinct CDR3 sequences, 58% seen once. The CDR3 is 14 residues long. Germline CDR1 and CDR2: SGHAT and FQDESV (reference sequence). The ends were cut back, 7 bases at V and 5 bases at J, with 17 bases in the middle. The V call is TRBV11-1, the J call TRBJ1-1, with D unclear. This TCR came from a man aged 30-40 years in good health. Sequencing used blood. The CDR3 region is CASNFGEGGTEAFF. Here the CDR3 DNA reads TGTGCCAGCAACTTCGGGGAAGGCGGTACTGAAGCTTTCTTT.